This T cell receptor beta chain was sequenced during a study of CD8+ T cells in alopecia areata. Study at large: Treated patients were dosed with oral tofacitinib, taking 5 to 10 mg twice daily.

Described treatment: oral pan-JAK inhibitor, 5-10 mg twice daily. Alopecia areata patients gave lesional scalp punch biopsies and peripheral blood samples. This CDR3 contains 13 residues. V shed 6 bases and J shed 0 bases, with 3 bases lying between them. Germline V gives CDR1 SNHLY, CDR2 FYNNEI. Study-wide results and limits: Possibly because of HLA-related factors, TCR sharing was less clear across patients than in mice. Numerous clones, expanded in lesions, remained in scalp and blood during tofacitinib.

On this clone itself: The antigen remains unidentified.

Extracted RNA was reverse transcribed into cDNA, the sequencing template. The assay was immunoSEQ multiplex PCR, and TCRdb's table has in-frame clones only and misses some. Here the sample spans about 190,000 clones, 60% being singletons. The chain joins TRBV2 to TRBJ2-6; D not resolved. The sequencing used CD4+ T cells sorted from blood, collected at week 4, from a patient treated with tofacitinib. The receptor was derived from a human donor with alopecia areata. The CDR3 DNA follows: TGTGCCAGCAGGGACTCTGGGGCCAACGTCCTGACTTTC. Its translation: CASRDSGANVLTF.